Presented here are 13 T cell receptor beta chains from one specimen sequenced in a study of cytomegalovirus exposure and HLA in healthy donors. Primers: 60 Vbeta forward and 13 Jbeta reverse. The repertoire was sequenced with immunoSEQ multiplex PCR; TCRdb's copy has only in-frame clones and lacks some. The sample consists of approximately 180,000 clones, just over 75% of them appearing once. The source material was PBMCs. These TCRs come from a woman aged 25-40 years in good health and CMV-seropositive.

Only a few counts were recorded for this clone. CDR3 DNA: TGTGCCAGCAGTGAACAATGGACAGGCATGGGCTACACCTTC. The encoded protein is CASSEQWTGMGYTF. The V gene is TRBV6-4, the J gene TRBJ1-2; TRBD1 agrees at 7 bases. From germline, CDR1 is MRHNA and CDR2 SNTAGT. This CDR3 has 14 amino acids. V lost 3 bases, J lost 8 bases, and 9 bases stayed unmatched.

The chain joins TRBV29-1 to TRBJ2-1; 12 bases are a match to TRBD2. CDR1 and CDR2 (germline): SQVTM, ANQGSEA. The CDR3 contains 15 residues. V gave up 1 base and J gave up 2 bases; unmatched junction bases: 0. As DNA, the CDR3 is TGCAGCGTTGAAGGGACTAGCGGGACCTACAATGAGCAGTTCTTC. Translating it yields CSVEGTSGTYNEQFF.

The V call is TRBV14, the J call TRBJ1-1, with D possibly being TRBD1 (6 bases). The V and J ends lost 6 bases and 4 bases respectively, with 18 bases between them. The CDR3 extends over 15 amino acids. Germline loops: CDR1 SGHDN, CDR2 FVKESK. CDR3 DNA: TGTGCCAGCAGTCAATACTACAGGGCACCCACTGAAGCTTTCTTT. It codes for CASSQYYRAPTEAFF.

J is TRBJ1-5 and V is TRBV7-2; TRBD1 matches at 10 bases. The CDR3 is 15 residues long. Germline CDR1 and CDR2: SGHTA and FQGNSA. The V segment lost 5 bases and the J segment 7 bases; nucleotides outside the gene matches: 8. CDR3 in amino acids: CASSGRQGAGQPQHF. CDR3 nucleotides: TGTGCCAGCAGCGGCAGACAGGGGGCGGGACAGCCCCAGCATTTT.

The rearrangement links TRBV13 to TRBJ2-5, with TRBD1 matching over 7 bases. The trim removed 3 bases at V and 3 bases at J, leaving 4 bases unmatched. The CDR3 sequence is 14 residues long. Germline CDR1 is PRHDT and CDR2 is FYEKMQ (reference sequence). CDR3 sequence: CASSLTGNEETQYF. The DNA for the CDR3 is TGTGCCAGCAGCTTGACAGGGAATGAAGAGACCCAGTACTTC. The full variable domain, in which reference TRBV13 and TRBJ2-5 provide the parts outside the CDR3, is AAGVIQSPRHLIKEKRETATLKCYPIPRHDTVYWYQQGPGQDPQFLISFYEKMQSDKGSIPDRFSAQQFSDYHSELNMSSLELGDSALYFCASSLTGNEETQYFGPGTRLLVL.

The genes are TRBV5-4 and TRBJ2-1; 11 bases map to TRBD2. V lost 4 bases, J lost 0 bases, and 6 bases stayed unmatched. The CDR3 is made up of 17 amino acids. The germline CDR1 and CDR2 sequences are SGHNT and YYREEE (reference sequence). DNA for the CDR3: TGTGCCAGCAGCCCGGGACTAGCGGCGAGCTCCTACAATGAGCAGTTCTTC. The encoded protein is CASSPGLAASSYNEQFF. The whole variable domain, filled in from reference TRBV5-4 and TRBJ2-1, reads ETGVTQSPTHLIKTRGQQVTLRCSSQSGHNTVSWYQQALGQGPQFIFQYYREEENGRGNFPPRFSGLQFPNYSSELNVNALELDDSALYLCASSPGLAASSYNEQFFGPGTRLTVL.

The gene calls are TRBV6-6 and TRBJ1-5; a weak D match, TRBD1 (6 bases). V lost 6 bases and J 4 bases, leaving 13 bases between the germline ends. From germline, CDR1 is MNHNY and CDR2 SVGAGI (reference sequence). CDR3 size: 14 residues. CDR3 sequence: CASRQTGDNQPQHF. CDR3 nucleotide sequence: TGTGCCAGCAGACAGACAGGTGATAATCAGCCCCAGCATTTT.

This clone was observed once. This chain uses TRBV7-8 with TRBJ2-3, with 7 bases aligning to TRBD1. Looked up from germline, CDR1 is SGHVS and CDR2 is FQNEAQ. J gave up 6 bases and V 1 base, and 7 bases lay outside the gene matches. The CDR3 consists of 15 residues. This chain's CDR3 is CASSLGEGAGDTQYF. Here the CDR3 DNA reads TGTGCCAGCAGCTTAGGAGAGGGGGCCGGGGATACGCAGTATTTT. The whole variable domain, filled in from reference TRBV7-8 and TRBJ2-3, reads GAGVSQSPRYKVAKRGQDVALRCDPISGHVSLFWYQQALGQGPEFLTYFQNEAQLDKSGLPSDRFFAERPEGSVSTLKIQRTQQEDSAVYLCASSLGEGAGDTQYFGPGTRLTVL.

The gene calls are TRBV9 and TRBJ2-5, with D unresolved. Germline CDR1 reads SGDLS; CDR2 reads YYNGEE. The CDR3 sequence is 14 residues long. The V end was cut by 2 bases, the J end by 5 bases, with 13 bases between. The CDR3 DNA sequence: TGTGCCAGCAGCGTCTCTGGAGCTCGCGAGACCCAGTACTTC. It encodes CASSVSGARETQYF.

As DNA, the CDR3 is TGTGCCAGTAGTAGAAGACAGGGGCCAGATACGCAGTATTTT. Translated: CASSRRQGPDTQYF. V gene TRBV19 combines with J gene TRBJ2-3, with 8 bases lining up with TRBD1. The V segment lost 4 bases and the J segment 4 bases; nucleotides outside the gene matches: 4. Germline V gives CDR1 LNHDA, CDR2 SQIVND (reference sequence). This CDR3 has 14 amino acids.

The chain has TRBV19 and TRBJ2-7; TRBD1 matches at 8 bases. V shed 4 bases, J shed 4 bases, and the junction held 6 bases outside the gene matches. CDR1 LNHDA and CDR2 SQIVND come from the germline V gene (reference sequence). This CDR3 contains 14 residues. This CDR3 is CASSNDRGRYEQYF. In DNA, the CDR3 is TGTGCCAGTAGTAATGACAGGGGTAGGTACGAGCAGTACTTC.

This clone was recorded only once. CDR3 residues: CATSRGAGTGFYEQYF. The DNA of the CDR3 is TGTGCCACCAGCCGTGGGGCCGGGACAGGATTCTACGAGCAGTACTTC. The chain is built from TRBV15 and TRBJ2-7, with 8 positions matching TRBD1. Germline-derived CDR1 and CDR2 are LNHNV and YYDKDF (reference sequence). The CDR3 is 16 amino acids. V trimming: 5 bases; J trimming: 3 bases; junction bases outside the gene matches: 12.

The rearrangement links TRBV27 to TRBJ2-3; 9 positions match TRBD1. CDR3 length: 14 residues. After removal of 6 bases from V and 5 bases from J, the junction contained 6 bases not matched to a gene. Germline V gene data show CDR1 as MNHEY and CDR2 as SMNVEV (reference sequence). The DNA for the CDR3 is TGTGCCAGCAGCGAACAGGGGGCATTAGATACGCAGTATTTT. Residues: CASSEQGALDTQYF.